The source of this T cell receptor (beta chain) is a study of T cell responses to AZD1222 COVID-19 vaccine. The germline CDR1 and CDR2 sequences are SEHNR and FQNEAQ (reference sequence). Trimming removed 3 bases at V and 5 bases at J, with 10 bases between. The CDR3 loop spans 13 amino acids. TCRdb's copy holds only in-frame clones and misses some; the assay was immunoSEQ multiplex PCR. The data hold roughly 200,000 clones, with just over 90% observed a single time. Whole-study results and caveats: Seropositive AZD1222 recipients at baseline numbered only five or six.

On this clone itself: Antigen unknown.

This receptor was obtained from an adult in good health. The sample here was peripheral blood, taken on day 0 of MenACWY control vaccination. The chain links TRBV7-9 to TRBJ1-2; D is unclear. The DNA of the CDR3 is TGTGCCAGCAGCTTGAGAAGTGATTATGGCTACACCTTC. It specifies CASSLRSDYGYTF.